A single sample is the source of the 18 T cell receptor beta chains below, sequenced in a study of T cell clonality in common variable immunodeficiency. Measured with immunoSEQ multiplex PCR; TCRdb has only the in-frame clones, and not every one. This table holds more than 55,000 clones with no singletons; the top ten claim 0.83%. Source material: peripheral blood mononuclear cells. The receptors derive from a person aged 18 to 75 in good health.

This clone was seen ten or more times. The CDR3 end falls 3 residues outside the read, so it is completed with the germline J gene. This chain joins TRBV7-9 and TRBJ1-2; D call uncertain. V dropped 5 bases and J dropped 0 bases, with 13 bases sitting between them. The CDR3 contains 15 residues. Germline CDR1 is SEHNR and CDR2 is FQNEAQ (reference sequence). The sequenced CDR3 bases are TGTGCCAGCAGCCCCTGGGCCCAGGCTAACTATGGC. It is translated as CASSPWAQANYG. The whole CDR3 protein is CASSPWAQANYGYTF.

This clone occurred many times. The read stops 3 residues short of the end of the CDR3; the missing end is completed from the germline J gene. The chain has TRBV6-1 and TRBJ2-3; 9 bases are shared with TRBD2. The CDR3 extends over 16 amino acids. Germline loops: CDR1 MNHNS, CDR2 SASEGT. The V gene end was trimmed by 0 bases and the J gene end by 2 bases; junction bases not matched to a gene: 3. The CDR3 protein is CASSEASGGSTDTQYF. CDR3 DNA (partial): TGTGCCAGCAGTGAAGCTAGCGGGGGATCCACAGATACG.

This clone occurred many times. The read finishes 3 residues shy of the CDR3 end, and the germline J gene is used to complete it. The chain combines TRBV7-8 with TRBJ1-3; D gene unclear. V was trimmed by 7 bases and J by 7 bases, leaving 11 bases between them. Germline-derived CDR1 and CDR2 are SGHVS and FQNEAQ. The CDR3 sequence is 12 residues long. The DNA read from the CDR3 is TGTGCCAGCACCTCTGGAGGGAACACC. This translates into CASTSGGNT. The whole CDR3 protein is CASTSGGNTIYF.

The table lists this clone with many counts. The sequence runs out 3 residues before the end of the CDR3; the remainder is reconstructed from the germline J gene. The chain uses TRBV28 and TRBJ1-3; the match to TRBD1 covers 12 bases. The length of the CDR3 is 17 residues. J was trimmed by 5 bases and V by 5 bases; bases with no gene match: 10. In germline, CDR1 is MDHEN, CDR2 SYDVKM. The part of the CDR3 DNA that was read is TGTGCCAGCAGTCATACCGGGACAGGGGGCAGGCGAAACACC. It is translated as CASSHTGTGGRRNT. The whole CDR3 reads CASSHTGTGGRRNTIYF.

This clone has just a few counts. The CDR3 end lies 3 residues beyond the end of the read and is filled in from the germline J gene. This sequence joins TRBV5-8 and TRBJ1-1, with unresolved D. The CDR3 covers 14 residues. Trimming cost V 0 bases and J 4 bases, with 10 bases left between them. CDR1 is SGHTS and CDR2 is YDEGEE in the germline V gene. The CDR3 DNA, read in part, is TGTGCCAGCAGCTTGGTTCCCGAGGGCACTGAA. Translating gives CASSLVPEGTE. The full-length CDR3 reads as CASSLVPEGTEAFF. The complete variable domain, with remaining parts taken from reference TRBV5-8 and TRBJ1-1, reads EAGVTQSPTHLIKTRGQQATLRCSPISGHTSVYWYQQALGLGLQFLLWYDEGEERNRGNFPPRFSGRQFPNYSSELNVNALELEDSALYLCASSLVPEGTEAFFGQGTRLTVV.

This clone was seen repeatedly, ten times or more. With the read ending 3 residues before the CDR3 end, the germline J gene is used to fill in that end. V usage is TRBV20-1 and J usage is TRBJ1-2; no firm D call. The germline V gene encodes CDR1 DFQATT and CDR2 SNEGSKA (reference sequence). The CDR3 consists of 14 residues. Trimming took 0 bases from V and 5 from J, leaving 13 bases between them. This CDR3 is CSARDLTRGYGYTF. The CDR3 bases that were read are TGCAGTGCTAGAGATCTCACACGCGGATATGGC.

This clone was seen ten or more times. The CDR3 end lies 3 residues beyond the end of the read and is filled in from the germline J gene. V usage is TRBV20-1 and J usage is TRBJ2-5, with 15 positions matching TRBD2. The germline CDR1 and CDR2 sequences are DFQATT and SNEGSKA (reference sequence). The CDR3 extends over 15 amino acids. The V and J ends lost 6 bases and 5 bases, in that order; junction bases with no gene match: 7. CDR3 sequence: CSAAGLAGGGETQYF. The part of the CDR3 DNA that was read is TGCAGTGCGGCGGGACTAGCGGGAGGAGGGGAGACC.

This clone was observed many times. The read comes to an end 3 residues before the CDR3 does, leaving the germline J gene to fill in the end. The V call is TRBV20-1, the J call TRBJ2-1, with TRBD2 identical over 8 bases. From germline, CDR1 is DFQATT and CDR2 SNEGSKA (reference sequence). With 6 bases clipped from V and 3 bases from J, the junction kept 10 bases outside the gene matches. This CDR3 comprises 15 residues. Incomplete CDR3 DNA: TGCAGTGCCACTTTCGCGAGCGGGGGCTACAATGAG. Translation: CSATFASGGYNE. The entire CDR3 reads CSATFASGGYNEQFF.

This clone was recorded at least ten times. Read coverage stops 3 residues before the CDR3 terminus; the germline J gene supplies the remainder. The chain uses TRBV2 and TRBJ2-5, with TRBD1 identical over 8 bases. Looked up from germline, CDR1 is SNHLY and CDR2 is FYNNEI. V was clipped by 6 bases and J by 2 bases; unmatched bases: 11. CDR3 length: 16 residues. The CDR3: CASRGVGTGRQETQYF. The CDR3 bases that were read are TGTGCCAGCAGGGGGGTGGGGACAGGTCGTCAAGAGACC.

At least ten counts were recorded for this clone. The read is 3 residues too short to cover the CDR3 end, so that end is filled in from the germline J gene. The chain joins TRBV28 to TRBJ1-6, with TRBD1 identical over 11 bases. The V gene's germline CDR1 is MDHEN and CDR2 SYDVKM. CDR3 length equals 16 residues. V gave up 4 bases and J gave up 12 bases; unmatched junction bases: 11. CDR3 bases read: TGTGCCAGCAGTTCAAAACCGGGACAGGGGGGACGACCC. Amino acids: CASSSKPGQGGRP. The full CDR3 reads CASSSKPGQGGRPLHF.

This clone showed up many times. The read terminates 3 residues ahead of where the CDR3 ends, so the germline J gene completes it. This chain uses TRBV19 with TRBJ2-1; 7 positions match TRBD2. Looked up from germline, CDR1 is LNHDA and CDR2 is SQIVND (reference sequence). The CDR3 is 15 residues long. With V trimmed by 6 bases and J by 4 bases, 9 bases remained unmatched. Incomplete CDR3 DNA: TGTGCCAGTAGCACGGAGCTAGCGGCTTACAATGAG. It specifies CASSTELAAYNE. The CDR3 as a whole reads CASSTELAAYNEQFF.

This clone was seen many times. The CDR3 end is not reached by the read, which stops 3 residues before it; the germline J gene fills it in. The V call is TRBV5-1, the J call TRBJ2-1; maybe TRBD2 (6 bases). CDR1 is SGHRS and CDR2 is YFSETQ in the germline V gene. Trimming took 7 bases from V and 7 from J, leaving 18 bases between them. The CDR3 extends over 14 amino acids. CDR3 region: CASGTGDSNNEQFF. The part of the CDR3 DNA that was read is TGCGCCAGCGGGACCGGGGACTCGAATAATGAG.

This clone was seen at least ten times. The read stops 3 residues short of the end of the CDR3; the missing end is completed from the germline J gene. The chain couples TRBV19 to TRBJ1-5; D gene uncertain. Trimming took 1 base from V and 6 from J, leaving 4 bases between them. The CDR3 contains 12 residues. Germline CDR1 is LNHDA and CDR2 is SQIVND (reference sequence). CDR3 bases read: TGTGCCAGTAGTATAGGCAGTCAGCCC. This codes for CASSIGSQP. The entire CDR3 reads CASSIGSQPQHF.

The CDR3 protein is CASSPPLATEAFF. Incomplete CDR3 DNA: TGTGCCAGCAGCCCCCCCTTAGCGACTGAA. The chain uses TRBV7-9 and TRBJ1-1; D ambiguous. The CDR3 extends 3 residues past the end of the read, so its final part is completed from the germline J gene. The CDR3 has 13 amino acids. Germline V gene lookup returns CDR1 SEHNR and CDR2 FQNEAQ (reference sequence). The ends were cut back, 5 bases at V and 5 bases at J, with 12 bases in the middle.

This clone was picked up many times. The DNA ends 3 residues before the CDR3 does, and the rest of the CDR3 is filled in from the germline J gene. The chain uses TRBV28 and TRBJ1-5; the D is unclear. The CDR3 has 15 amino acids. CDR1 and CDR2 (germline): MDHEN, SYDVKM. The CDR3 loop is CASSFPASPGTPQHF. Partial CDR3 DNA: TGTGCCAGCAGTTTCCCTGCCTCCCCGGGTACTCCC.

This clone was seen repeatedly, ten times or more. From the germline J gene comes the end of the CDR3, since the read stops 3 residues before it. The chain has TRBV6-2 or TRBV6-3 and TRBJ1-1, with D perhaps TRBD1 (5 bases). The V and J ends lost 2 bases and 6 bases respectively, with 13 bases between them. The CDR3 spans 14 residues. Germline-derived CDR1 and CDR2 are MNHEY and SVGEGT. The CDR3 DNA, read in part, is TGTGCCAGCAGTTACAGGGGCGAACGGGCTGAA. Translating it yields CASSYRGERAE. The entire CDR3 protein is CASSYRGERAEAFF.

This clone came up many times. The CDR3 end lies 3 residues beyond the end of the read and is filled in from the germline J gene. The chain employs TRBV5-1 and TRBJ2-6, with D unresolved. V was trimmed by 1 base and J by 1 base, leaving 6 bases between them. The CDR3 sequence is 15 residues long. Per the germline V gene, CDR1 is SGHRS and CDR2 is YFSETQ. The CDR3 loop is CASSLTGSGANVLTF. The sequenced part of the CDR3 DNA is TGCGCCAGCAGCTTGACCGGGTCTGGGGCCAACGTC.

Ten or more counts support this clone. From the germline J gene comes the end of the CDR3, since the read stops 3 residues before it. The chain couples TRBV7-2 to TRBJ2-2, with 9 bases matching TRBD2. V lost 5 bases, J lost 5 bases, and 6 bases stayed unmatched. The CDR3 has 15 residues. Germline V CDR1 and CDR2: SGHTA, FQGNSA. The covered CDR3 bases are TGTGCCAGCAGCCGTAGCGGGAGTAAGACCGGGGAG. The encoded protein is CASSRSGSKTGE. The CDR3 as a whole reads CASSRSGSKTGELFF.